Listed below are T cell receptor beta chains from one sample, sequenced in a study of control samples from healthy donors and cancer patients. Generated by immunoSEQ multiplex PCR, the TCRdb table keeps only in-frame clones and is missing some. The data show some 7,000 clones, approximately 81% seen once. Sequencing was performed on PBMCs. These receptors were collected from a man aged 70 or older with lung cancer. The CDR3 runs from the conserved cysteine through the conserved F or W. The D gene is left open where the match is weak. Clone size is stated in some rows and not others, as once, few, many or a class when expanded.

CDR3 protein: CASSVADRGYEQYF
CDR3 DNA: TGTGCCAGCAGCGTAGCTGACAGGGGATACGAGCAGTACTTC
clone size: -
J gene: TRBJ2-7
V gene: TRBV9
D gene: TRBD1

CDR3 protein: CASSQELGETQYF
CDR3 DNA: TGCGCCAGCAGCCAAGAACTCGGGGAGACCCAGTACTTC
clone size: few
J gene: TRBJ2-5
V gene: TRBV4-3
D gene: -

CDR3 protein: CASSLITGGQPQHF
CDR3 DNA: TGTGCCAGCAGTTTAATCACAGGGGGTCAGCCCCAGCATTTT
clone size: -
J gene: TRBJ1-5
V gene: TRBV28
D gene: TRBD1

CDR3 protein: CASSLRRGIVGNTEAFF
CDR3 DNA: TGTGCCAGCAGTTTACGCAGGGGTATCGTGGGGAACACTGAAGCTTTCTTT
clone size: -
J gene: TRBJ1-1
V gene: TRBV27
D gene: -

CDR3 protein: CASSRGGQTEETQYF
CDR3 DNA: TGTGCCAGCAGCCGGGGGGGACAGACTGAAGAGACCCAGTACTTC
clone size: -
J gene: TRBJ2-5
V gene: TRBV7-9
D gene: -

CDR3 protein: CASSLQVGRTDTQYF
CDR3 DNA: TGTGCCAGCAGCTTACAAGTCGGCCGCACAGATACGCAGTATTTT
clone size: few
J gene: TRBJ2-3
V gene: TRBV11-2
D gene: -

CDR3 protein: CASSWQPGQGSAGELFF
CDR3 DNA: TGTGCCAGCAGCTGGCAACCGGGACAGGGTTCCGCCGGGGAGCTGTTTTTT
clone size: -
J gene: TRBJ2-2
V gene: TRBV5-5
D gene: TRBD1

CDR3 protein: CASSQVWGQIYGYTF
CDR3 DNA: TGCGCCAGCAGCCAAGTATGGGGACAGATCTATGGCTACACCTTC
clone size: -
J gene: TRBJ1-2
V gene: TRBV4-3
D gene: TRBD1

CDR3 protein: CSVQQNIDQPQHF
CDR3 DNA: TGCAGCGTTCAACAGAATATTGATCAGCCCCAGCATTTT
clone size: -
J gene: TRBJ1-5
V gene: TRBV29-1
D gene: -

CDR3 protein: CASSFRGAGDTIYF
CDR3 DNA: TGTGCCAGCAGTTTTCGAGGGGCTGGGGACACCATATATTTT
clone size: -
J gene: TRBJ1-3
V gene: TRBV28
D gene: -

CDR3 protein: CASSLGPMGVDIQYF
CDR3 DNA: TGTGCCAGCAGCTTGGGACCAATGGGGGTTGACATTCAGTACTTC
clone size: -
J gene: TRBJ2-4
V gene: TRBV11-2
D gene: -

CDR3 protein: CASSPQGGAYNEQFF
CDR3 DNA: TGTGCCAGCAGCCCCCAGGGGGGAGCGTACAATGAGCAGTTCTTC
clone size: few
J gene: TRBJ2-1
V gene: TRBV9
D gene: -